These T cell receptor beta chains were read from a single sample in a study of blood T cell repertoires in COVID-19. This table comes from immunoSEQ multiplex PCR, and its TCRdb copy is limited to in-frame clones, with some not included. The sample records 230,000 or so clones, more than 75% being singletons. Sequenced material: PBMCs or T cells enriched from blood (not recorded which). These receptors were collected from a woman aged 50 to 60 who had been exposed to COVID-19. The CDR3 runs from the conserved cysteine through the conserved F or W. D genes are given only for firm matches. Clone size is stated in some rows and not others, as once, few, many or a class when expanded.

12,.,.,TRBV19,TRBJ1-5,TGTGCCAGTGCGGACGGGAATCAGGCCCAGCATTTT,CASADGNQAQHF
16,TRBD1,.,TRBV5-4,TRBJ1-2,TGTGCCAGCAGCTCAAATGTAGGGACAGCCCCTGGTGGCTACACCTTC,CASSSNVGTAPGGYTF
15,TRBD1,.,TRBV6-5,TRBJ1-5,TGTGCCAGCAGCAAAAACGGGGACAGAGGGCGGCCCCAGCATTTT,CASSKNGDRGRPQHF
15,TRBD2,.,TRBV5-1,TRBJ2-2,TGCGCCAGCAGCCGGGGGGTAGACGACACCGGGGAGCTGTTTTTT,CASSRGVDDTGELFF
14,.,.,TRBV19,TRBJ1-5,TGTGCCAGTAGTATGGGGGAGGGCTATCAGCCCCAGCATTTT,CASSMGEGYQPQHF
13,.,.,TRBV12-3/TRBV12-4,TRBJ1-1,TGTGCCAGCAGTTCAGACAGGTCGGGGGAAGCTTTCTTT,CASSSDRSGEAFF
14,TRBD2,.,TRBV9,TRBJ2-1,TGTGCCAGCAGCGGACTAGCGGGGGGCAATGAGCAGTTCTTC,CASSGLAGGNEQFF
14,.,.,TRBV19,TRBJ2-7,TGTGCCAGTAGTATATCCGGCAGGTCCTACGAGCAGTACTTC,CASSISGRSYEQYF
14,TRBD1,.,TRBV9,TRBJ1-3,TGTGCCAGCAGCCCGGGACAGGCCGAAAACACCATATATTTT,CASSPGQAENTIYF
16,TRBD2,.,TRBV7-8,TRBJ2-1,TGTGCCAGCAGCCTAAGGGCTAGCGGGGAGCGAAATGAGCAGTTCTTC,CASSLRASGERNEQFF
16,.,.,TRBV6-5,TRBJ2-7,TGTGCCAGCAGTTACTGGGGTGGAGGTGTCCTTTACGAGCAGTACTTC,CASSYWGGGVLYEQYF
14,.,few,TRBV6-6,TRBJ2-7,TGTGCCAGCAGTTCTACATCGGGGACTTACGAGCAGTACTTC,CASSSTSGTYEQYF
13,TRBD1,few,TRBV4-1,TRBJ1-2,TGCGCCAGCAGCCCCCGGACAGGGGGCGGCTACACCTTC,CASSPRTGGGYTF
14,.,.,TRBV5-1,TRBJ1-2,TGCGCCAGCAGCTTAGCAGGGTCCCTTCATGGCTACACCTTC,CASSLAGSLHGYTF
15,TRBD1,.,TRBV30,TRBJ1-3,TGTGCCTGGAGTACGGGTGGGACAGCGGGAAACACCATATATTTT,CAWSTGGTAGNTIYF
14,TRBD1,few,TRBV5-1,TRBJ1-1,TGCGCCAGCAGCATAGGACAGGCTAACACTGAAGCTTTCTTT,CASSIGQANTEAFF
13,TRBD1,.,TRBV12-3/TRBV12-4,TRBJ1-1,TGTGCCAGCAGGACGACAGGGGGCACTGAAGCTTTCTTT,CASRTTGGTEAFF